This T cell receptor (beta chain) was sequenced in a study of T-cell reconstitution after alpha-beta-depleted transplantation in children. Germline V gene data show CDR1 as SGHAT and CDR2 as FQNNGV. The CDR3 has 16 amino acids. The V segment lost 2 bases and the J segment 0 bases; nucleotides outside the gene matches: 3. This clonotype was picked up a small number of times. Unique molecular identifiers were used to barcode this TCRbeta library. TCRdb called the PCR reads again in MiXCR, with one record for every CDR3 protein. The sample carries around 600,000 distinct CDR3 sequences, approximately 15% recorded once.

This TCR was recovered from a human donor who donated a stem cell graft to a child with acute myeloid leukemia. The sample here was PBMCs from the stem cell graft donor, taken from the stem cell graft. The rearrangement links TRBV11-2 to TRBJ2-4, with 8 bases lining up with TRBD2. In DNA, the CDR3 is TGTGCCAGCAGCTTAATCGGGGGGGTAGCCAAAAACATTCAGTACTTC. This codes for CASSLIGGVAKNIQYF.